This TCR beta chain was captured by sequencing in a study of cytomegalovirus exposure and HLA in healthy donors. Findings and limits, study-wide: TCR beta V segments were, for the most part, productive about 87% or about 30% of the time in an earlier analysis.

As concerns this clone: The antigen is undetermined.

V lost 9 bases to trimming and J lost 6 bases; unmatched junction nucleotides: 14. CDR3 length: 15 amino acids. From germline, CDR1 is LNHDA and CDR2 SQIVND (reference sequence). Use of 60 Vbeta and 13 Jbeta primers characterized the PCR. Using immunoSEQ multiplex PCR, the repertoire was profiled, and TCRdb retains in-frame clones only, with some absent. The sample contains about 190,000 clones, roughly 81% of which appear only once. At the time of sampling, donors were nominally healthy, though unrecorded immune exposures were likely. Sequencing used PBMCs. The TCR was taken from a woman between 25 and 40 years old in good health and CMV-seropositive. The V and J genes are TRBV19 and TRBJ1-5, with 7 nucleotides matching TRBD1. CDR3 residues: CASQTGRQGGQPQHF. In nucleotides, the CDR3 is TGTGCCAGCCAAACGGGACGACAGGGAGGTCAGCCCCAGCATTTT.